The 31 T cell receptor beta chains below come from one sample, sequenced in a study of T cell repertoires in cytomegalovirus infection. TCRdb analysed the reads with MiXCR anew, one entry per CDR3 protein. Counted here are 270,000 or so distinct CDR3 sequences, approximately 17% occurring once; the ten biggest clones make up more than 45%. Sequenced sample: CD8+ T cells from PBMCs. Receptors were obtained from a human donor in good health (CMV status not recorded). Some clones in this sample may be carry-over from other donors' samples.

The sample holds a few counts of this clonotype. The chain joins TRBV7-2 to TRBJ2-3; 15 positions agree with TRBD2. CDR1 and CDR2 (germline): SGHTA, FQGNSA. V dropped 4 bases and J dropped 3; count of bases not matched to a gene: 17. There are 21 residues in the CDR3. This chain's CDR3 is CASSSLTLSGLAGGGTDTQYF. CDR3 bases: TGTGCCAGCAGCTCCCTCACGCTATCCGGACTAGCGGGGGGGGGGACAGATACGCAGTATTTT.

This clonotype was picked up many times. The chain recombines TRBV7-3 with TRBJ2-3, with 8 bases aligning to TRBD1. Germline V lookup: CDR1 SGHTA, CDR2 FQGTGA. The CDR3 has 15 amino acids. Unmatched junction bases numbered 4, after V lost 5 bases and J lost 0 bases. As DNA, the CDR3 is TGTGCCAGCAGCCAGACAGGGGTTAGCACAGATACGCAGTATTTT. Encoded protein: CASSQTGVSTDTQYF.

This clonotype was seen a few times. This chain connects TRBV4-1 to TRBJ2-1; TRBD1 might be the D (5 bases). The CDR3 spans 15 residues. The V end lost 5 bases, the J end lost 10 bases, and 21 bases lay between the germline ends. From germline, CDR1 is MGHRA and CDR2 YSYEKL. The CDR3 DNA is TGCGCCAGCAGCACCCCTACAGGAACGAGTCTCGAGCAGTTCTTC. It specifies CASSTPTGTSLEQFF.

This clonotype was counted many times. V usage is TRBV2 and J usage is TRBJ2-5; TRBD2 agrees at 7 bases. V was pared by 6 bases and J by 0 bases, with 4 bases of the junction left unmatched. The length of the CDR3 is 14 residues. Germline CDR1 and CDR2: SNHLY and FYNNEI. The CDR3 nucleotides are TGTGCCAGCAGAGCGGGGAGCAACCAAGAGACCCAGTACTTC. Protein product: CASRAGSNQETQYF.

The gene calls are TRBV25-1 and TRBJ2-5; no clear D gene. Deletions cut 3 bases from V and 5 bases from J, with 10 bases between. The germline V gene has CDR1 MGHDK and CDR2 SYGVNS. This CDR3 is 13 amino acids long. This chain's CDR3 is CASSEPSGETQYF. CDR3 coding DNA: TGTGCCAGCAGTGAGCCCAGTGGGGAGACCCAGTACTTC.

The chain employs TRBV20-1 and TRBJ1-3; no clear D gene. Germline V CDR1 and CDR2: DFQATT, SNEGSKA (reference sequence). V dropped 3 bases and J dropped 3 bases, with 18 bases sitting between them. This CDR3 is 16 amino acids long. The CDR3 sequence: CSASLGFGKIGNTIYF. CDR3 coding DNA: TGCAGTGCTAGTCTGGGGTTTGGGAAGATTGGAAACACCATATATTTT.

For this clonotype: It may be a read error: a sequence one base away is much more abundant. The CDR3 region is CASSYSRFNEQFF. CDR3 DNA: TGTGCCAGCAGTTACTCGAGATTCAATGAGCAGTTCTTC. This chain connects TRBV6-2 or TRBV6-3 to TRBJ2-1, with D unresolved. Germline CDR1 reads MNHEY; CDR2 reads SVGEGT. The CDR3 is made up of 13 amino acids. V was shortened by 0 bases and J by 6 bases, with 6 bases between the two germline ends.

This clonotype was counted many times. The chain employs TRBV4-2 and TRBJ2-4, with a tentative D call TRBD2 (7 bases). There are 16 residues in the CDR3. The V end was cut by 2 bases, the J end by 0 bases, with 11 bases between. Germline V gene data show CDR1 as LGHNA and CDR2 as YNFKEQ. The CDR3 DNA follows: TGTGCCAGCAGCCAACGGCGGGGGCTAGCCAAAAACATTCAGTACTTC. It specifies CASSQRRGLAKNIQYF.

This chain uses TRBV4-1 with TRBJ1-1, with a possible D match to TRBD1 (5 bases). From germline, CDR1 is MGHRA and CDR2 YSYEKL. V was cut by 3 bases and J by 1 base, with 9 bases left in between. The CDR3 covers 14 residues. CDR3 DNA sequence: TGCGCCAGCAGCCACCCGGGACGGAACACTGAAGCTTTCTTT. Its translation is CASSHPGRNTEAFF.

This clonotype was detected many times. This rearrangement joins TRBV6-6 to TRBJ1-5, with TRBD1 as a possible D gene (6 bases). The ends were cut back, 2 bases at V and 7 bases at J, with 12 bases in the middle. The CDR3 consists of 14 residues. Germline assignment: CDR1 MNHNY and CDR2 SVGAGI (reference sequence). For the CDR3, the DNA is TGTGCCAGCAGTTACGCGGGGGGCGTGCAGCCCCAGCATTTT. This sequence encodes CASSYAGGVQPQHF.

The CDR3 DNA is TGTGCCAGTAGTATTGGCTGGTCCTCCTACGAGCAGTACTTC. Its translation is CASSIGWSSYEQYF. The rearrangement uses TRBV19 and TRBJ2-7; D gene ambiguous. Trimming took 3 bases from V and 0 from J, leaving 9 bases between them. Germline V CDR1 and CDR2: LNHDA, SQIVND (reference sequence). The CDR3 loop spans 14 amino acids. Full variable domain (outside the CDR3, taken from reference TRBV19 and TRBJ2-7): DGGITQSPKYLFRKEGQNVTLSCEQNLNHDAMYWYRQDPGQGLRLIYYSQIVNDFQKGDIAEGYSVSREKKESFPLTVTSAQKNPTAFYLCASSIGWSSYEQYFGPGTRLTVT.

The J gene is TRBJ2-7, the V gene TRBV4-1; D is uncertain. Germline assignment: CDR1 MGHRA and CDR2 YSYEKL. The CDR3 runs 14 residues. Trimming removed 2 bases from V and 3 bases from J, with 11 bases in between. DNA for the CDR3: TGCGCCAGCAGCCAACGCGCGGTCAGCTACGAGCAGTACTTC. This encodes CASSQRAVSYEQYF.

This clonotype occurred a few times. This chain uses TRBV14 with TRBJ2-1; D unresolved. Germline V gene data show CDR1 as SGHDN and CDR2 as FVKESK. V was shortened by 3 bases and J by 4 bases, with 4 bases between the two germline ends. This CDR3 is 12 amino acids long. CDR3 loop: CASSHGYNEQFF. In DNA form, the CDR3 reads TGTGCCAGCAGCCACGGTTACAATGAGCAGTTCTTC.

V usage is TRBV2 and J usage is TRBJ2-7; no firm D call. The length of the CDR3 is 15 residues. Trimming removed 0 bases from V and 4 bases from J, with 13 bases in between. Germline CDR1 and CDR2: SNHLY and FYNNEI. As DNA, the CDR3 is TGTGCCAGCAGTGAAGCCGCCGGCCTTTTGTACGAGCAGTACTTC. Translating gives CASSEAAGLLYEQYF.

This clonotype has ten or more counts. The chain combines TRBV7-9 with TRBJ1-2; D gene unclear. The germline V gene encodes CDR1 SEHNR and CDR2 FQNEAQ (reference sequence). The CDR3 is made up of 13 amino acids. V gave up 4 bases and J gave up 5 bases, with 11 bases separating them. CDR3 sequence (DNA): TGTGCCAGCAGCTCCCCGTCGGGATATGGCTACACCTTC. This gives the protein CASSSPSGYGYTF.

DNA for the CDR3: TGCAGTGCTAGCCTTGCCAGACAGGGTCGTGAAAAACTGTTTTTT. Translated: CSASLARQGREKLFF. The gene calls are TRBV20-1 and TRBJ1-4, with 7 bases identical to TRBD1. Germline CDR1 DFQATT, CDR2 SNEGSKA (reference sequence). This CDR3 comprises 15 residues. Trimming cost V 3 bases and J 7 bases; bases outside gene matches: 11.

This clonotype was detected ten times or more. The rearrangement links TRBV6-1 to TRBJ1-1; TRBD1 agrees at 8 bases. Germline CDR1 and CDR2: MNHNS and SASEGT. The J segment lost 5 bases and the V segment lost 1 base, leaving 3 bases of the junction unmatched. This CDR3 is built from 14 residues. The chain's CDR3 is CASSEGWTGTEAFF. The DNA for the CDR3 is TGTGCCAGCAGTGAAGGCTGGACAGGGACTGAAGCTTTCTTT.

This clonotype was observed a handful of times. V usage is TRBV10-3 and J usage is TRBJ2-3; no reliable D call. Germline values: CDR1 ENHRY, CDR2 SYGVKD. This CDR3 spans 14 amino acids. The germline V and J ends were trimmed by 10 bases and 0 bases, with 14 bases remaining between them. The CDR3 loop reads CATASDTSTDTQYF. The CDR3 bases are TGTGCCACCGCATCCGACACTAGCACAGATACGCAGTATTTT.

The V gene is TRBV2, the J gene TRBJ2-1; 8 bases agree with TRBD1. Germline-derived CDR1 and CDR2 are SNHLY and FYNNEI. Unmatched junction bases numbered 8, after V lost 7 bases and J lost 0 bases. CDR3 length equals 16 residues. The CDR3 loop reads CASNPSGGSSYNEQFF. The DNA of the CDR3 is TGTGCCAGCAACCCTTCAGGGGGCAGCTCCTACAATGAGCAGTTCTTC.

This clonotype was detected a few times. The J gene is TRBJ2-1, the V gene TRBV25-1, with 7 bases lining up with TRBD1. V lost 1 base and J lost 4; bases outside the gene matches: 4. Germline V CDR1 and CDR2: MGHDK, SYGVNS. The CDR3 is made up of 15 amino acids. The CDR3 reads CASSEFGTAYNEQFF. In DNA, the CDR3 is TGTGCCAGCAGTGAATTCGGGACAGCATACAATGAGCAGTTCTTC.

The chain joins TRBV2 to TRBJ2-5; 8 nucleotides line up with TRBD1. Germline CDR1 and CDR2: SNHLY and FYNNEI. The CDR3 totals 13 residues. The J segment lost 1 base and the V segment lost 11 bases, leaving 6 bases of the junction unmatched. The CDR3 DNA follows: TGTGCCGTTCGGACAGGGATCCAAGAGACCCAGTACTTC. It codes for CAVRTGIQETQYF.

This clonotype was counted many times. This sequence joins TRBV6-2 or TRBV6-3 and TRBJ2-3; no definite D call. V lost 6 bases to trimming and J lost 0 bases, with 10 bases between them. This CDR3 is built from 14 residues. Germline V CDR1 and CDR2: MNHEY, SVGEGT. The CDR3 sequence is CASSQLESTDTQYF. CDR3 DNA: TGTGCCAGCAGCCAGCTCGAGAGCACAGATACGCAGTATTTT.

This clonotype was detected a few times. Written as DNA, the CDR3 is TGTGCCAGCAGTACCTGGGGGGACAGGGGGCCTGGCTACACCTTC. It specifies CASSTWGDRGPGYTF. The rearrangement uses TRBV25-1 and TRBJ1-2; 12 bases match TRBD1. After removal of 5 bases from V and 7 bases from J, the junction contained 8 bases not matched to a gene. The CDR3 runs to 15 residues. Germline CDR1 reads MGHDK; CDR2 reads SYGVNS.

On this clonotype itself: A read error is possible here, since a much larger clone lies one base away. The CDR3 nucleotides are TGTGCCAGCAGTACCAACGTGGGACAGTTTCAGGAGACCCAGTACTTC. Translation: CASSTNVGQFQETQYF. The chain recombines TRBV6-5 with TRBJ2-5, with 7 bases matching TRBD1. Germline V gene sequence: CDR1 MNHEY, CDR2 SVGAGI. The CDR3 runs to 16 residues. The trim removed 5 bases at V and 5 bases at J, leaving 14 bases unmatched.

This clonotype was counted only a few times. The CDR3 DNA is TGTGCCAGCAGCTTTAGGACAGGGCCCACAGATACGCAGTATTTT. Protein product: CASSFRTGPTDTQYF. The J gene is TRBJ2-3, the V gene TRBV7-2; TRBD1 agrees at 8 bases. The length of the CDR3 is 15 residues. Germline CDR1 is SGHTA and CDR2 is FQGNSA. Trimming cost V 3 bases and J 2 bases; bases outside gene matches: 4.

This clonotype has more than one count but fewer than ten. The chain carries TRBV2 and TRBJ2-2; D is unclear. Between the trimmed V and J ends, which lost 7 bases and 6 bases, there was a span of 9 bases. The germline V gene encodes CDR1 SNHLY and CDR2 FYNNEI. The CDR3 extends over 12 amino acids. CDR3 nucleotides: TGTGCCAGCAACAGTGGTGCCGGGGAGCTGTTTTTT. Amino acid sequence: CASNSGAGELFF.

The rearrangement joins TRBV5-6 to TRBJ2-1, with D perhaps TRBD2 (6 bases). Germline CDR1 and CDR2: SGHDT and YYEEEE. This CDR3 has 15 amino acids. V lost 8 bases and J lost 2, with 17 bases in between. The DNA of the CDR3 is TGTGCCAGTTCGACCGGGACTTCTACCTACAATGAGCAGTTCTTC. Protein: CASSTGTSTYNEQFF.

The table lists this clonotype with a count of one. It may be a read error: a sequence one base away is much more abundant. This CDR3 is missing its conserved last phenylalanine or tryptophan, likely due to a read error. CDR3: CASSESGFSGNTIYS. Here the CDR3 DNA reads TGTGCCAGCAGTGAATCGGGATTTTCAGGAAACACCATATATTCT. The chain uses TRBV25-1 and TRBJ1-3; no clear D. The CDR3 is made up of 15 amino acids. V lost 1 base, J lost 4 bases, and 11 bases lay in between. Germline V CDR1 and CDR2: MGHDK, SYGVNS.

V is TRBV10-3 and J is TRBJ2-5, with TRBD2 as a possible D gene (6 bases). CDR3 length: 14 amino acids. Deletions cut 10 bases from V and 2 bases from J, with 17 bases between. Germline assignment: CDR1 ENHRY and CDR2 SYGVKD. CDR3: CATPGVQLQETQYF. CDR3 DNA: TGTGCCACCCCGGGAGTTCAGCTGCAAGAGACCCAGTACTTC.

CDR3 DNA sequence: TGTGCCAGCAGTTCACAAGGGAGCACTGAAGCTTTCTTT. Its protein is CASSSQGSTEAFF. V and J are TRBV28 and TRBJ1-1; no clear D gene. The V end was cut by 4 bases, the J end by 4 bases, with 10 bases between. The CDR3 loop spans 13 amino acids. The germline CDR1 and CDR2 sequences are MDHEN and SYDVKM.

This clonotype was detected ten times or more. V gene TRBV6-1 combines with J gene TRBJ2-2; D remains unclear. Between the trimmed V and J ends, which lost 5 bases and 6 bases, there was a span of 16 bases. The CDR3 sequence is 15 residues long. Per the germline V gene, CDR1 is MNHNS and CDR2 is SASEGT. CDR3 coding DNA: TGTGCCAGCAGTCCTTGGTTGACGGGCGCCGGGGAGCTGTTTTTT. As protein: CASSPWLTGAGELFF.